This T cell receptor beta chain derives from a study of vaccination effects on CD4 cells after COVID-19. TCRdb's copy holds only in-frame clones and misses some; the assay was immunoSEQ multiplex PCR. The repertoire holds tens of thousands of clones, with around three quarters as singletons. In the ViraFEST assay, antigen-specific CD4+ clonotypes were identified by expansion after peptide-pool stimulation. Around day 10 of culture, CD4+ T cells were separated out. The cohort was immunized with two doses of either the BNT162b2 or mRNA-1273 vaccine. About this clone itself: As yet, its antigen is unknown.

Trimming removed 7 bases at V and 0 bases at J, with 12 bases between. The germline V gene encodes CDR1 MNHEY and CDR2 SVGAGI. The CDR3 consists of 14 residues. Sequenced material: CD4+ T cells from PBMCs cultured with HCoV-OC43 spike peptides, taken after COVID-19 vaccination. Subset given: HCoV-OC43 spike overlapping peptide pool stimulation. The clonotype comes from a human donor who received a COVID-19 vaccine. The rearrangement uses TRBV6-5 and TRBJ1-1; D is undetermined. CDR3 sequence reads: CASTSLGMNTEAFF. The CDR3 region has the DNA TGTGCCAGCACCTCCCTGGGGATGAACACTGAAGCTTTCTTT.